What follows are 19 T cell receptor beta chains derived from one specimen sequenced in a study of blood T cell repertoires in COVID-19. The repertoire was sequenced with immunoSEQ multiplex PCR; TCRdb's copy has only in-frame clones and lacks some. The table includes 150,000 to 200,000 clones, nearly 80% detected once. What was sequenced was peripheral blood. These receptors were collected from an older woman with acute or convalescent COVID-19.

V gene TRBV19 combines with J gene TRBJ2-3; TRBD2 matches at 7 bases. V trimming: 1 base; J trimming: 7 bases; junction bases outside the gene matches: 5. From germline, CDR1 is LNHDA and CDR2 SQIVND (reference sequence). This CDR3 has 14 amino acids. Here the CDR3 DNA reads TGTGCCAGTAGTATAGGTGGGAGGGGAAATACGCAGTATTTT. Translation gives CASSIGGRGNTQYF.

This clone was found many times. J is TRBJ2-1 and V is TRBV5-1; TRBD2 matches at 14 bases. This CDR3 comprises 17 residues. From germline, CDR1 is SGHRS and CDR2 YFSETQ. Trimming removed 4 bases from V and 8 bases from J; junction bases left unmatched: 11. CDR3 sequence: CASSPGTSGSIVDEQFF. The CDR3 DNA reads as TGCGCCAGCAGCCCGGGGACTAGCGGGAGTATTGTGGATGAGCAGTTCTTC.

The chain employs TRBV7-9 and TRBJ2-3, with D possibly matching TRBD1 (5 bases). V was clipped by 5 bases and J by 2 bases, with 17 bases between them. This CDR3 has 16 residues. Germline V gives CDR1 SEHNR, CDR2 FQNEAQ (reference sequence). The CDR3, as DNA: TGTGCCAGCAGCCCCCAGGGTGCCCTTCTCACAGATACGCAGTATTTT. Translated: CASSPQGALLTDTQYF.

The rearrangement uses TRBV11-2 and TRBJ2-1, with 8 bases fitting TRBD1. The CDR3 is 14 amino acids. J lost 8 bases, V lost 5 bases, and 8 bases had no gene match. Germline values: CDR1 SGHAT, CDR2 FQNNGV. For the CDR3, the DNA is TGTGCCAGCAGCACAGACAGGGGTCGTCATGAGCAGTTCTTC. Translation: CASSTDRGRHEQFF.

The chain recombines TRBV6-1 with TRBJ2-7, with D possibly being TRBD1 (5 bases). Germline V gene data show CDR1 as MNHNS and CDR2 as SASEGT. Trimming left V 3 bases short and J 2 bases short, with 14 bases between. The CDR3 extends over 15 amino acids. Here the CDR3 DNA reads TGTGCCAGCAGTGAGTGGGCAGGGATTCCCTACGAGCAGTACTTC. Protein: CASSEWAGIPYEQYF.

V is TRBV3-1 (or the pseudogene TRBV3-2) and J is TRBJ1-6; D is possibly TRBD1 (5 bases). The germline V gene encodes CDR1 LGHDT and CDR2 YNNKEL (reference sequence). There are 20 residues in the CDR3. V dropped 0 bases and J dropped 7 bases, with 25 bases sitting between them. CDR3 coding DNA: TGTGCCAGCAGCCAAGATTACGGGGGAACCTTTAGTCTCTTGAATTCACCCCTCCACTTT. Its translation: CASSQDYGGTFSLLNSPLHF.

The rearrangement uses TRBV18 and TRBJ1-2, with D tentatively TRBD1 (5 bases). Trimming took 5 bases from V and 6 from J, leaving 19 bases between them. This CDR3 has 15 amino acids. Germline lookup yields CDR1 KGHSH and CDR2 LQKENI. The CDR3 loop is CASSTREILANGYTF. The CDR3 DNA is TGTGCCAGCTCAACCAGGGAAATACTCGCGAATGGCTACACCTTC.

The V gene is TRBV6-5, the J gene TRBJ2-2, with D perhaps TRBD2 (6 bases). Germline CDR1 reads MNHEY; CDR2 reads SVGAGI. The CDR3 is 13 residues long. Trimming pared 6 bases from V and 8 bases from J, leaving 13 bases between. CDR3 DNA sequence: TGTGCCAGCAGGAAGCGGGTATTAGGGGAGCTGTTTTTT. This codes for CASRKRVLGELFF.

The chain links TRBV21-1 to TRBJ1-1; TRBD1 is the table's D call and was not checked against the DNA. TRBV21-1 corresponds to a pseudogene. The CDR3 has 18 residues. The CDR3 DNA follows: TGTGCCAGCAGCATCGTCCCGGGACAGACGATCATGAACACTGAAGCTTTCTTT. Translated: CASSIVPGQTIMNTEAFF.

There are a few counts of this clone. This chain uses TRBV12-3 or TRBV12-4 with TRBJ2-2; weak D call: TRBD2 (5 bases). This CDR3 region has 13 residues. V gave up 7 bases and J gave up 7 bases, with 13 bases separating them. CDR3 in DNA: TGTGCCAGCACTACTAGGTCCTTCGGGGAGCTGTTTTTT. This codes for CASTTRSFGELFF.

This clone was counted only a few times. The V gene is TRBV19, the J gene TRBJ1-1, with D perhaps TRBD1 (5 bases). In germline, CDR1 is LNHDA, CDR2 SQIVND (reference sequence). Trimming stripped 8 bases from V and 4 bases from J, with 17 bases between. The CDR3 contains 14 residues. The CDR3 DNA follows: TGTGCCAGTGCGGGATGGGGGGAAAGCACTGAAGCTTTCTTT. Its translation is CASAGWGESTEAFF.

This chain connects TRBV3-1 (or the pseudogene TRBV3-2) to TRBJ1-6; 7 bases are shared with TRBD1. CDR3 length: 15 amino acids. J was trimmed by 2 bases and V by 6 bases; bases with no gene match: 4. The germline gives CDR1 LGHDT, CDR2 YNNKEL (reference sequence). CDR3 residues: CASRAGTAYNSPLHF. CDR3 sequence (DNA): TGTGCCAGCAGAGCTGGGACAGCCTATAATTCACCCCTCCACTTT.

The chain recombines TRBV19 with TRBJ1-1; the match to TRBD1 covers 7 bases. Germline V gene sequence: CDR1 LNHDA, CDR2 SQIVND (reference sequence). The CDR3 sequence is 15 residues long. V shed 5 bases, J shed 5 bases, and the junction held 11 bases outside the gene matches. CDR3 sequence: CASSLRDRDRTEAFF. The CDR3 DNA follows: TGTGCCAGTAGTCTCCGAGACAGGGATAGGACTGAAGCTTTCTTT.

This chain links TRBV23-1 with TRBJ2-1; 8 bases map to TRBD2. TRBV23-1 is labeled an ORF, and its function is uncertain. The trim removed 4 bases at V and 4 bases at J, leaving 30 bases unmatched. The CDR3 extends over 23 amino acids. CDR3 residues: CASSPHTVSPLSFGGGPYNEQFF. The CDR3 DNA sequence: TGCGCCAGCAGTCCTCATACAGTTTCTCCCTTGAGTTTTGGCGGGGGGCCTTACAATGAGCAGTTCTTC.

The rearrangement links TRBV7-2 to TRBJ2-2; a weak D match, TRBD1 (6 bases). The ends were cut back, 1 base at V and 5 bases at J, with 8 bases in the middle. CDR1 and CDR2 (germline): SGHTA, FQGNSA. The CDR3 extends over 14 amino acids. The CDR3 loop reads CASSLVTGTGELFF. CDR3 in DNA: TGTGCCAGCAGCTTAGTTACAGGGACCGGGGAGCTGTTTTTT.

V usage is TRBV7-2 and J usage is TRBJ2-7, with D tentatively TRBD1 (6 bases). Trimming pared 4 bases from V and 1 base from J, leaving 11 bases between. The CDR3 extends over 14 amino acids. The germline V gene has CDR1 SGHTA and CDR2 FQGNSA. This chain's CDR3 is CASSSGQLSYEQYF. CDR3 nucleotide sequence: TGTGCCAGCAGCTCCGGACAGCTATCCTACGAGCAGTACTTC.

The chain recombines TRBV19 with TRBJ2-7; TRBD1 agrees at 8 bases. CDR3 size: 15 residues. Looked up from germline, CDR1 is LNHDA and CDR2 is SQIVND (reference sequence). The V gene end was trimmed by 5 bases and the J gene end by 2 bases; junction bases not matched to a gene: 8. The CDR3 reads CASSPTLRGPYEQYF. The CDR3 DNA reads TGTGCCAGTAGTCCAACCCTCAGGGGGCCCTACGAGCAGTACTTC.

The rearrangement uses TRBV4-2 and TRBJ2-2; a weak D match, TRBD1 (6 bases). V was cut by 0 bases and J by 5 bases, with 10 bases left in between. This CDR3 is built from 15 residues. Germline assignment: CDR1 LGHNA and CDR2 YNFKEQ. CDR3: CASSQEGTLTGELFF. Here the CDR3 DNA reads TGTGCCAGCAGCCAAGAAGGGACACTGACCGGGGAGCTGTTTTTT.

This chain joins TRBV7-8 and TRBJ1-1; 8 bases are a match to TRBD1. Germline values: CDR1 SGHVS, CDR2 FQNEAQ. The CDR3 is 11 residues long. J lost 11 bases, V lost 5 bases, and 4 bases had no gene match. For the CDR3, the DNA is TGTGCCAGCAGCCGGACAGGGTTCGCTTTCTTT. It translates to CASSRTGFAFF.